The entry below gives a single TCR beta chain sequence along with its context. Assay runs were performed at deep level. Clones were read by immunoSEQ multiplex PCR, and TCRdb kept only the in-frame ones, dropping some. The profile shows a few million clones, approximately 95% of them singletons. The CDR3 consists of 19 residues. After removal of 2 bases from V and 0 bases from J, the junction contained 16 bases not matched to a gene. From germline, CDR1 is MNHEY and CDR2 SMNVEV (reference sequence). This specimen belongs to a study of shared clonotypes between healthy human individuals. V gene TRBV27 combines with J gene TRBJ2-7, with 7 bases identical to TRBD2. The sequenced sample consisted of naive CD4+ T cells from PBMCs. Subset defined: CD45RA+ positively selected. This sequence was found in a man aged 18-30 years in good health. Some clones in this sample may be carry-over from other donors' samples. DNA of the CDR3: TGTGCCAGCAGTTTACTCCGCGGGGGAGGGCATCCCAGCTCCTACGAGCAGTACTTC. Translated: CASSLLRGGGHPSSYEQYF.